One sample yielded the 29 T cell receptor beta chains listed below, sequenced in a study of regulatory T cells in long-lasting Graves disease. Assembly of TCR beta libraries relied on iRepertoire HTBI primers together with Arm-PCR of CDR3 regions. TCRdb fed the multiplex PCR reads into MiXCR, producing one record per CDR3 protein. The sample consists of about 420,000 distinct CDR3 sequences, roughly 17% of them appearing once. Described time point: newly diagnosed GD, antithyroid drugs for less than 3 months. From PBMCs, RNA was extracted and then used to make the TCR library. These data were also filed under a second study, of T cells in Graves' hyperthyroidism and ophthalmopathy.

The sequences come from peripheral blood mononuclear cells (PBMCs), collected at new diagnosis, from a patient treated with antithyroid drugs. Receptor source: a woman aged 18-30 years with Graves disease.

This clonotype has more than one count but fewer than ten. The V gene is TRBV27, the J gene TRBJ2-1; 10 bases map to TRBD1. Germline V gene data show CDR1 as MNHEY and CDR2 as SMNVEV (reference sequence). This CDR3 region has 12 residues. The ends lost 5 bases at V and 9 bases at J; junction bases unmatched: 1. The CDR3 bases are TGTGCCAGCAGTGACAGGGGGCTTGAGCAGTTCTTC. As protein: CASSDRGLEQFF.

This clonotype appeared a few times. This rearrangement joins TRBV29-1 to TRBJ1-1; the D is unclear. The CDR3 is 12 residues long. V was shortened by 3 bases and J by 1 base, with 6 bases between the two germline ends. CDR1 is SQVTM, CDR2 ANQGSEA, per germline. Here the CDR3 DNA reads TGCAGCGTTGATAGTTGGAACACTGAAGCTTTCTTT. It codes for CSVDSWNTEAFF.

This clonotype was seen many times. This CDR3 reads CASSLGAGGDYGYTF. The DNA for the CDR3 is TGTGCCAGCAGTTTAGGGGCAGGGGGCGACTATGGCTACACCTTC. This rearrangement joins TRBV12-3 or TRBV12-4 to TRBJ1-2; the match to TRBD1 covers 8 bases. The CDR3 runs to 15 residues. With 1 base clipped from V and 3 bases from J, the junction kept 4 bases outside the gene matches.

Many counts were recorded for this clonotype. This sequence joins TRBV28 and TRBJ2-7; D call uncertain. This CDR3 is built from 12 residues. Germline V gives CDR1 MDHEN, CDR2 SYDVKM. V gave up 3 bases and J gave up 7 bases, with 10 bases separating them. The CDR3: CASSLIGSEQYF. CDR3 nucleotides: TGTGCCAGCAGTTTGATCGGCTCAGAGCAGTACTTC. Full variable domain (missing parts from reference TRBV28 and TRBJ2-7): DVKVTQSSRYLVKRTGEKVFLECVQDMDHENMFWYRQDPGLGLRLIYFSYDVKMKEKGDIPEGYSVSREKKERFSLILESASTNQTSMYLCASSLIGSEQYFGPGTRLTVT.

This clonotype was picked up many times. The chain uses TRBV7-9 and TRBJ2-1, with D tentatively TRBD2 (6 bases). Germline loops: CDR1 SEHNR, CDR2 FQNEAQ (reference sequence). The CDR3 sequence is 13 residues long. The DNA for the CDR3 is TGTGCTTCCGAGGGAGGAGGGAGCTATGAGCAGTTCTTC. It codes for CASEGGGSYEQFF.

This clonotype was seen at least ten times. The V gene is TRBV7-3, the J gene TRBJ2-7; TRBD2 matches 7 bases. The ends lost 5 bases at V and 7 bases at J; junction bases unmatched: 8. The CDR3 extends over 13 amino acids. In germline, CDR1 is SGHTA, CDR2 FQGTGA. Here the CDR3 reads CASSRDYLGEQYF. The CDR3 nucleotides read TGTGCCAGCAGCCGGGACTACTTGGGGGAGCAGTACTTC.

The V gene is TRBV19, the J gene TRBJ2-7; D call uncertain. This CDR3 comprises 14 residues. V was trimmed by 6 bases and J by 4 bases, leaving 16 bases between them. Germline-derived CDR1 and CDR2 are LNHDA and SQIVND (reference sequence). CDR3 in amino acids: CASSNGRARYEQYF. The CDR3 DNA reads as TGTGCCAGTAGCAACGGACGGGCAAGGTACGAGCAGTACTTC.

This rearrangement joins TRBV10-3 to TRBJ2-1; 11 bases match TRBD2. V was clipped by 0 bases and J by 4 bases; unmatched bases: 2. The CDR3 is made up of 16 amino acids. Germline V gene sequence: CDR1 ENHRY, CDR2 SYGVKD. CDR3 sequence: CAISESTSGAYNEQFF. Written as DNA, the CDR3 is TGTGCCATCAGTGAGTCGACTAGCGGGGCTTACAATGAGCAGTTCTTC.

This chain links TRBV30 with TRBJ1-3; D is ambiguous. Germline CDR1 GTSNPN, CDR2 SVGIG (reference sequence). This CDR3 spans 14 amino acids. The ends were cut back, 7 bases at V and 0 bases at J, with 13 bases in the middle. Here the CDR3 DNA reads TGTGCCTTTCGAACCACGAGCTCTGGAAACACCATATATTTT. It specifies CAFRTTSSGNTIYF.

This clonotype occurred many times. The rearrangement uses TRBV18 and TRBJ1-1; weak D call: TRBD1 (5 bases). Germline assignment: CDR1 KGHSH and CDR2 LQKENI. The CDR3 contains 15 residues. V lost 1 base, J lost 3 bases, and 12 bases lay in between. The CDR3 reads CASSPRAGGDTEAFF. DNA of the CDR3: TGTGCCAGCTCACCACGGGCCGGGGGGGACACTGAAGCTTTCTTT.

At least ten counts were recorded for this clonotype. The J gene is TRBJ1-5, the V gene TRBV7-2, with D unresolved. CDR3 length: 14 residues. Looked up from germline, CDR1 is SGHTA and CDR2 is FQGNSA. V was shortened by 3 bases and J by 6 bases, with 12 bases between the two germline ends. For the CDR3, the DNA is TGTGCCAGCAGCTTCCGTGGGGTTGGTCAGCCCCAGCATTTT. Protein: CASSFRGVGQPQHF.

The V gene is TRBV7-8, the J gene TRBJ1-5; D is undetermined. The CDR3 has 17 residues. V was clipped by 4 bases and J by 2 bases, with 18 bases between them. The germline V gene encodes CDR1 SGHVS and CDR2 FQNEAQ. CDR3 sequence (DNA): TGTGCCAGCAGCTCTGGGCCCATCGGACGGGGCAATCAGCCCCAGCATTTT. It yields the protein CASSSGPIGRGNQPQHF.

J is TRBJ1-5 and V is TRBV4-3, with D possibly being TRBD1 (5 bases). Per germline, CDR1 LGHNA and CDR2 YSLEER. V shed 0 bases and J shed 0 bases, with 9 bases lying between them. This CDR3 spans 16 amino acids. The CDR3 is CASSQDWGISNQPQHF. The CDR3 bases are TGCGCCAGCAGCCAAGATTGGGGGATTAGCAATCAGCCCCAGCATTTT.

The table lists this clonotype with many counts. CDR3 loop: CASSLREDTQYF. Written as DNA, the CDR3 is TGTGCCAGCAGCCTCAGGGAAGATACGCAGTATTTT. The V gene is TRBV7-3, the J gene TRBJ2-3, with D tentatively TRBD1 (5 bases). V was clipped by 5 bases and J by 5 bases, with 8 bases between them. The CDR3 length is 12 residues. Germline CDR1 SGHTA, CDR2 FQGTGA.

A word on this clonotype: A much larger clone lies a single base off, so this may be a read error. The chain carries TRBV11-2 and TRBJ2-5; 9 bases match TRBD2. This CDR3 region has 16 residues. From germline, CDR1 is SGHAT and CDR2 FQNNGV. The V gene end was trimmed by 0 bases and the J gene end by 11 bases; junction bases not matched to a gene: 13. The CDR3 is CASSLEATSGYNEQYF. The CDR3 nucleotides read TGTGCCAGCAGCTTAGAGGCGACTAGCGGCTACAATGAGCAGTACTTC.

This clonotype came up many times. CDR3 coding DNA: TGTGCCAGTGAACCGAACACTGAAGCTTTCTTT. Protein: CASEPNTEAFF. The rearrangement joins TRBV30 to TRBJ1-1; D call uncertain. Germline V gene lookup returns CDR1 GTSNPN and CDR2 SVGIG (reference sequence). The length of the CDR3 is 11 residues. Trimming pared 8 bases from V and 1 base from J, leaving 8 bases between.

This clonotype was recorded many times. The V and J genes are TRBV28 and TRBJ2-5; D gene uncertain. V shed 6 bases and J shed 7 bases, with 12 bases lying between them. Germline V CDR1 and CDR2: MDHEN, SYDVKM. This CDR3 contains 12 residues. This CDR3 is CASSPFVGTQYF. CDR3 coding DNA: TGTGCCAGCAGCCCCTTCGTGGGGACCCAGTACTTC.

The chain has TRBV7-9 and TRBJ2-7, with 13 bases fitting TRBD2. The CDR3 has 17 amino acids. V was clipped by 5 bases and J by 4 bases; unmatched bases: 11. Per germline, CDR1 SEHNR and CDR2 FQNEAQ (reference sequence). The CDR3: CASSQGLAGRVVYEQYF. In nucleotides, the CDR3 is TGTGCCAGCAGCCAGGGACTAGCGGGGAGAGTCGTATACGAGCAGTACTTC.

This clonotype was found many times. This chain joins TRBV3-1 and TRBJ2-7; D uncertain. The CDR3 runs 13 residues. Germline assignment: CDR1 LGHDT and CDR2 YNNKEL (reference sequence). Trimming stripped 4 bases from V and 4 bases from J, with 11 bases between. CDR3 in amino acids: CASSPAPNYEQYF. CDR3 in DNA: TGTGCCAGCAGCCCTGCCCCGAATTACGAGCAGTACTTC.

This clonotype showed up many times. V and J are TRBV12-3 or TRBV12-4 and TRBJ2-5, with 7 positions matching TRBD2. This CDR3 contains 15 residues. V lost 1 base to trimming and J lost 2 bases; unmatched junction nucleotides: 4. The CDR3, as DNA: TGTGCCAGCAGTTTAGGGCTAGCGGAACAAGAGACCCAGTACTTC. This gives the protein CASSLGLAEQETQYF.

This clonotype was detected many times. The rearrangement joins TRBV11-2 to TRBJ2-7; no clear D. This CDR3 has 11 amino acids. Germline CDR1 and CDR2: SGHAT and FQNNGV. Trimming pared 6 bases from V and 3 bases from J, leaving 6 bases between. The CDR3 DNA reads TGTGCCAGCAGATCGGGCTACGAGCAGTACTTC. Encoded protein: CASRSGYEQYF.

This clonotype showed up many times. This chain connects TRBV30 to TRBJ2-7; D uncertain. The CDR3 is made up of 11 amino acids. Deletions cut 1 base from V and 3 bases from J, with 4 bases between. CDR1 and CDR2 (germline): GTSNPN, SVGIG (reference sequence). The CDR3 sequence: CAWSGVYEQYF. The CDR3 bases are TGTGCCTGGAGTGGTGTCTACGAGCAGTACTTC.

This clonotype was seen a handful of times. The CDR3 DNA reads TGCAGTCTAATACTAGCGGGAGATAGCACAGATACGCAGTATTTT. Its translation: CSLILAGDSTDTQYF. The rearrangement joins TRBV20-1 to TRBJ2-3; TRBD2 matches at 11 bases. Germline V gives CDR1 DFQATT, CDR2 SNEGSKA (reference sequence). The CDR3 spans 15 residues. Losses at the gene ends were 8 bases for V and 0 bases for J; bases not matched to a gene: 7.

This clonotype came up a few times. V is TRBV28 and J is TRBJ2-6; TRBD2 matches 8 bases. This CDR3 region has 17 residues. Unmatched junction bases numbered 12, after V lost 11 bases and J lost 0 bases. Per germline, CDR1 MDHEN and CDR2 SYDVKM. In DNA, the CDR3 is TGTGCCTGGGGGAGGCTAGCGGGCCCCTCTGGGGCCAACGTCCTGACTTTC. It codes for CAWGRLAGPSGANVLTF. The whole variable domain, filled in from reference TRBV28 and TRBJ2-6, reads DVKVTQSSRYLVKRTGEKVFLECVQDMDHENMFWYRQDPGLGLRLIYFSYDVKMKEKGDIPEGYSVSREKKERFSLILESASTNQTSMYLCAWGRLAGPSGANVLTFGAGSRLTVL.

The chain combines TRBV9 with TRBJ2-2; D is tentatively TRBD1 or TRBD2 (5 bases each). Trimming cost V 0 bases and J 7 bases, with 10 bases left between them. Germline V CDR1 and CDR2: SGDLS, YYNGEE. This CDR3 region has 14 residues. The CDR3 protein is CASSVGGGVGELFF. CDR3 nucleotide sequence: TGTGCCAGCAGCGTAGGTGGGGGAGTCGGGGAGCTGTTTTTT.

As to this clonotype: A single base separates this from a much larger clone, so it may be a read error. The chain recombines TRBV2 with TRBJ2-4; D assignment may be TRBD1 or TRBD2 (5 bases each). Germline CDR1 reads SNHLY; CDR2 reads FYNNEI. The CDR3 loop spans 16 amino acids. Deletions cut 6 bases from V and 13 bases from J, with 28 bases between. The CDR3 nucleotides are TGTGCCAGCAGGACTGAGAGGGACCTTCCCACCAATGAGCAGTACTTC. It yields the protein CASRTERDLPTNEQYF. The full variable domain, completed using reference TRBV2 and TRBJ2-4, is EPEVTQTPSHQVTQMGQEVILRCVPISNHLYFYWYRQILGQKVEFLVSFYNNEISEKSEIFDDQFSVERPDGSNFTLKIRSTKLEDSAMYFCASRTERDLPTNEQYFGAGTRLSVL.

This rearrangement joins TRBV7-2 to TRBJ2-1, with unresolved D. The germline V gene encodes CDR1 SGHTA and CDR2 FQGNSA. The CDR3 is made up of 15 amino acids. V shed 3 bases and J shed 2 bases, with 11 bases lying between them. CDR3 region: CASSLSRTTYNEQFF. In DNA, the CDR3 is TGTGCCAGCAGCTTGAGTAGGACGACCTACAATGAGCAGTTCTTC.

DNA for the CDR3: TGTGCCAGCAGCCTCGCCGGAGGGGAAGATTCACCCCTCCACTTT. Protein: CASSLAGGEDSPLHF. This chain uses TRBV12-3 or TRBV12-4 with TRBJ1-6, with D maybe TRBD1 (5 bases). The CDR3 is 15 residues long. Trimming took off 6 bases at V and 8 bases at J, with 17 bases between the two ends.

The J gene is TRBJ2-5, the V gene TRBV7-6; possibly TRBD1 for D (5 bases). CDR3 length: 14 amino acids. Germline V gives CDR1 SGHVS, CDR2 FNYEAQ. V lost 3 bases and J 7 bases, leaving 15 bases between the germline ends. The DNA of the CDR3 is TGTGCCAGCAGCTTCCCCAGGGTGGATTGGACCCAGTACTTC. Translating it yields CASSFPRVDWTQYF.